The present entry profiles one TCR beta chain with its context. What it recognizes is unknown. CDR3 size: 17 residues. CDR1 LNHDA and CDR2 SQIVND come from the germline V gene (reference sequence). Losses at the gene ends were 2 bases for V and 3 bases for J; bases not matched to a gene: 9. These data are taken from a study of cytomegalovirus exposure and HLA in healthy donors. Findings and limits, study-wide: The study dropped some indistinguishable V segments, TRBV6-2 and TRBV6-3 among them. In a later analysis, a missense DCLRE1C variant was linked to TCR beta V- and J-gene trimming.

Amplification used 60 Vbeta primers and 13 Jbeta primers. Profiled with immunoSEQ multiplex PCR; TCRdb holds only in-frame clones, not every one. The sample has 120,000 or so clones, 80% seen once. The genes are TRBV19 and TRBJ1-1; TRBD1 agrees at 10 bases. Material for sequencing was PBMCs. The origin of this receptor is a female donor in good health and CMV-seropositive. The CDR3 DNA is TGTGCCAGTAGTATACGCCCGGGACAGGGGAGGCACACTGAAGCTTTCTTT. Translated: CASSIRPGQGRHTEAFF.